This T cell receptor (beta chain) was identified during a study of blood T cells in healthy people across ages. Alongside a J-beta primer mix, a sample-barcoded 5' primer served in a second PCR lasting roughly 7 to 11 cycles. TCRdb reprocessed the 5' RACE reads with MiXCR, giving one entry per CDR3 protein. The data show some 1.5 million distinct CDR3 sequences, 25% to 30% seen once. Per germline, CDR1 SGHKS and CDR2 YYEKEE (reference sequence). CDR3 size: 15 residues. V lost 0 bases, J lost 11 bases, and 12 bases stayed unmatched. Total RNA extracted from each sample amounted to at least 6 micrograms.

The TCR originated in a woman aged 30 to 39 in good health. Sequenced material: blood. The chain has TRBV5-5 and TRBJ2-5; 8 bases are shared with TRBD2. CDR3 nucleotide sequence: TGTGCCAGCAGCTTGGAAGCGGGAGCTTACAATGAGCAGTACTTC. It specifies CASSLEAGAYNEQYF.